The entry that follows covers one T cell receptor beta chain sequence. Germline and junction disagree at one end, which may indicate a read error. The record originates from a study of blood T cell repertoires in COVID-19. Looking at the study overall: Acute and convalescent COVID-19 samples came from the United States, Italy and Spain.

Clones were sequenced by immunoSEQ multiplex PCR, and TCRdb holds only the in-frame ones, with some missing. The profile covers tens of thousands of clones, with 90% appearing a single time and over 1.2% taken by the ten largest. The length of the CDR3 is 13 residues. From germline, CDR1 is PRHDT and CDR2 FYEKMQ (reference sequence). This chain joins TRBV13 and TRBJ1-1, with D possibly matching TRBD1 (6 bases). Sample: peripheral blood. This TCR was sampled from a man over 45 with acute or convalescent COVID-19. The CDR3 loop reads CASSLGGGTEAFF. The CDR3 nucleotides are TGTGCCAGCAGTTTAGGGGGGGGGACTGAAGCTTTCTTT. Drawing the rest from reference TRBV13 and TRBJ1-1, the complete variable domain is AAGVIQSPRHLIKEKRETATLKCYPIPRHDTVYWYQQGPGQDPQFLISFYEKMQSDKGSIPDRFSAQQFSDYHSELNMSSLELGDSALYFCASSLGGGTEAFFGQGTRLTVV.